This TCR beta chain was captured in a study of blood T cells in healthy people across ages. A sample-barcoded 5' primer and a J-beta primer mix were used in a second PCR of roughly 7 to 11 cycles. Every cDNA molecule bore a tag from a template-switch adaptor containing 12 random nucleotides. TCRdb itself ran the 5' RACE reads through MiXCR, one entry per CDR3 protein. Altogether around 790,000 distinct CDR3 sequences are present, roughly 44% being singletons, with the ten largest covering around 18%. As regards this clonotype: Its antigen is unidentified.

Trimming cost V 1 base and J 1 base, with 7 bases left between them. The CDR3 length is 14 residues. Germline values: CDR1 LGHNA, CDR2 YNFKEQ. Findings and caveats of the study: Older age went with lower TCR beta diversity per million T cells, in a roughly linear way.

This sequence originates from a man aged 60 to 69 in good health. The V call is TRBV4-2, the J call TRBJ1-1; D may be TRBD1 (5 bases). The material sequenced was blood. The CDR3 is CASSQVGPNTEAFF. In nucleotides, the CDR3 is TGTGCCAGCAGCCAAGTGGGGCCGAACACTGAAGCTTTCTTT.